This T cell receptor (beta chain) is drawn from a study of blood T cell repertoires in COVID-19. Across the study: The cDNA or gDNA used as material had been derived from T cells, B-cell-depleted T cells, or PBMCs.

Data came from immunoSEQ multiplex PCR; TCRdb stores just in-frame clones and leaves some out. Of about 180,000 clones listed, 88% were seen once; the top ten hold around 4%. The germline gives CDR1 MDHEN, CDR2 SYDVKM. The CDR3 spans 15 residues. V shed 2 bases and J shed 1 base, with 9 bases lying between them. This clone was recorded once. This TCR was recovered from a woman aged 25 to 39 with acute or convalescent COVID-19. The chain combines TRBV28 with TRBJ2-4; tentatively, D is TRBD1 (6 bases). The material sequenced was peripheral blood. CDR3: CASSLTGWAKNIQYF. The CDR3 DNA is TGTGCCAGCAGTTTAACAGGGTGGGCCAAAAACATTCAGTACTTC.